Each of the 25 T cell receptor beta chains below was sequenced from the same sample in a study of T cells in Graves' hyperthyroidism and ophthalmopathy. It was RNA transcripts that yielded the amplified TCR beta CDR3 regions. The TCR CDR3 first-round RT-PCR relied on the HTBI primer set. MiXCR, applied by TCRdb to the multiplex PCR reads, yields one record per CDR3 protein. Of approximately 600,000 distinct CDR3 sequences listed, roughly 14% are singletons. The sequenced material came from blood. The receptors stem from a woman aged 25 to 39 with Graves' hyperthyroidism that later progressed to Graves' ophthalmopathy.

There are many counts of this clonotype. V gene TRBV20-1 combines with J gene TRBJ2-2, with TRBD2 matching 7 bases. This CDR3 spans 16 amino acids. The V segment lost 0 bases and the J segment 4 bases; nucleotides outside the gene matches: 8. The germline V gene encodes CDR1 DFQATT and CDR2 SNEGSKA (reference sequence). DNA of the CDR3: TGCAGTGCTAGAGATCCAAGCGGGATAGCCACCGGGGAGCTGTTTTTT. Amino acid sequence: CSARDPSGIATGELFF.

This clonotype was seen many times. This rearrangement joins TRBV6-1 to TRBJ2-5; 7 nucleotides align to TRBD1. V lost 5 bases to trimming and J lost 7 bases; unmatched junction nucleotides: 19. Germline-derived CDR1 and CDR2 are MNHNS and SASEGT. The CDR3 covers 17 residues. The CDR3 sequence: CASSPLGQALKRWTQYF. In DNA, the CDR3 is TGTGCCAGCAGTCCCCTCGGACAGGCCCTAAAGAGGTGGACCCAGTACTTC.

This clonotype was recorded many times. The chain recombines TRBV20-1 with TRBJ2-5; no reliable D call. V was pared by 0 bases and J by 5 bases, with 10 bases between. CDR1 and CDR2 from the germline V gene are DFQATT and SNEGSKA (reference sequence). The length of the CDR3 is 13 residues. The CDR3 nucleotides are TGCAGTGCTAGAGAGAGCCTGAGGGAGACCCAGTACTTC. Its protein product is CSARESLRETQYF.

This clonotype was recorded many times. The chain couples TRBV27 to TRBJ2-3; the match to TRBD2 covers 9 bases. Trimming removed 5 bases from V and 0 bases from J; junction bases left unmatched: 12. The CDR3 has 18 amino acids. The germline gives CDR1 MNHEY, CDR2 SMNVEV (reference sequence). CDR3 loop: CASSGLRGRASSTDTQYF. Written as DNA, the CDR3 is TGTGCCAGCAGTGGCCTTCGCGGGAGGGCCTCCAGCACAGATACGCAGTATTTT.

This clonotype has a count of ten or more. V gene TRBV29-1 combines with J gene TRBJ2-7; 7 nucleotides agree with TRBD2. The junction had 10 bases not matched to a gene; V was cut back by 3 bases and J by 2 bases. The CDR3 is 15 residues long. Germline V CDR1 and CDR2: SQVTM, ANQGSEA. CDR3: CSVEAASGGTYEQYF. CDR3 nucleotides: TGCAGCGTTGAGGCGGCTAGCGGAGGAACCTACGAGCAGTACTTC.

This clonotype showed up many times. V gene TRBV15 combines with J gene TRBJ1-1; D is unclear. Germline CDR1 LNHNV, CDR2 YYDKDF (reference sequence). Trimming removed 8 bases from V and 6 bases from J, with 16 bases in between. The CDR3 length is 13 residues. The CDR3 is CATSMEFGAEAFF. The CDR3 region has the DNA TGTGCCACCTCGATGGAGTTTGGTGCTGAAGCTTTCTTT.

This clonotype was seen many times. In nucleotides, the CDR3 is TGTGCCAGCAGTCCTGGACTGGGGCTCTACAATGAGCAGTTCTTC. Its protein is CASSPGLGLYNEQFF. J is TRBJ2-1 and V is TRBV6-1; D tentatively fits TRBD1 or TRBD2 (5 bases each). V shed 5 bases and J shed 3 bases, with 14 bases lying between them. The CDR3 extends over 15 amino acids. Germline CDR1 and CDR2: MNHNS and SASEGT.

At least ten counts were recorded for this clonotype. The chain has TRBV6-1 and TRBJ2-1, with 8 bases that match TRBD1. Germline CDR1 reads MNHNS; CDR2 reads SASEGT. This CDR3 comprises 14 residues. Trimming at V came to 3 bases and at J to 5 bases, leaving 3 bases not matched to a gene. The CDR3 region has the DNA TGTGCCAGCAGTGATCCGGGACAGGACAATGAGCAGTTCTTC. Residues: CASSDPGQDNEQFF.

This clonotype was counted once. The V and J genes are TRBV19 and TRBJ2-7; D is unclear. Trimming took 11 bases from V and 2 from J, leaving 16 bases between them. CDR1 and CDR2 from the germline V gene are LNHDA and SQIVND (reference sequence). CDR3 length: 13 amino acids. The CDR3 bases are TGTGCCTCCAAGGGAAACAGTCCCTACGAGCAGTACTTC. Residues: CASKGNSPYEQYF.

There are many counts of this clonotype. V usage is TRBV3-1 and J usage is TRBJ1-1, with 9 bases identical to TRBD1. The CDR3 contains 16 residues. Germline V gene sequence: CDR1 LGHDT, CDR2 YNNKEL (reference sequence). V dropped 2 bases and J dropped 0; count of bases not matched to a gene: 4. DNA for the CDR3: TGTGCCAGCAGCCAAATAGGGACAGGGATGAACACTGAAGCTTTCTTT. It codes for CASSQIGTGMNTEAFF.

There are many counts of this clonotype. The V gene is TRBV4-1, the J gene TRBJ1-1, with unresolved D. V was pared by 1 base and J by 3 bases, with 12 bases between. The CDR3 extends over 15 amino acids. Germline V gene data show CDR1 as MGHRA and CDR2 as YSYEKL. The CDR3 sequence: CASSQAASGDTEAFF. CDR3 nucleotide sequence: TGCGCCAGCAGCCAAGCAGCGTCGGGTGACACTGAAGCTTTCTTT.

This clonotype was counted a single time. V is TRBV30 and J is TRBJ2-6; D unclear. The CDR3 extends over 15 amino acids. Trimming pared 0 bases from V and 2 bases from J, leaving 8 bases between. Germline V lookup: CDR1 GTSNPN, CDR2 SVGIG (reference sequence). The CDR3 DNA reads TGTGCCTGGAGTGTAGGAAAGCCTGGGGCCAACGTCCTGACTTTC. This translates into CAWSVGKPGANVLTF.

This clonotype showed up just a few times. V and J are TRBV27 and TRBJ1-5, with 7 bases lining up with TRBD1. With V trimmed by 4 bases and J by 3 bases, 6 bases remained unmatched. CDR1 MNHEY and CDR2 SMNVEV come from the germline V gene (reference sequence). This CDR3 is built from 15 residues. CDR3 in amino acids: CASSSDRSYNQPQHF. The CDR3 nucleotides are TGTGCCAGCAGTTCGGACAGGAGCTACAATCAGCCCCAGCATTTT.

This clonotype has at least ten counts. The chain combines TRBV29-1 with TRBJ1-1, with 8 nucleotides matching TRBD1. V was pared by 7 bases and J by 3 bases, with 7 bases of the junction left unmatched. Germline values: CDR1 SQVTM, CDR2 ANQGSEA. There are 13 residues in the CDR3. Written as DNA, the CDR3 is TGCAGCGCCGGACAGGGAAGGGACACTGAAGCTTTCTTT. Translated, it gives CSAGQGRDTEAFF.

In this sample, this clonotype turned up many times. The CDR3, as DNA: TGCAGCGTTGTTGTACACTCGGCGATAGCGGAAGTAGAGACCCAGTACTTC. Translated: CSVVVHSAIAEVETQYF. The V gene is TRBV29-1, the J gene TRBJ2-5; a possible D gene is TRBD2 (6 bases). The CDR3 runs 17 residues. Trimming removed 4 bases from V and 4 bases from J, with 25 bases in between. Germline values: CDR1 SQVTM, CDR2 ANQGSEA.

The chain has TRBV18 and TRBJ1-2; D perhaps matches TRBD1 (5 bases). Germline loops: CDR1 KGHSH, CDR2 LQKENI. Trimming took 3 bases from V and 4 from J, leaving 12 bases between them. This CDR3 has 14 amino acids. The CDR3 DNA reads as TGTGCCAGCTCACCCTCGGCAGGGCTCTATGGCTACACCTTC. Its translation is CASSPSAGLYGYTF. Supplemented by reference TRBV18 and TRBJ1-2, the full variable domain reads NAGVMQNPRHLVRRRGQEARLRCSPMKGHSHVYWYRQLPEEGLKFMVYLQKENIIDESGMPKERFSAEFPKEGPSILRIQQVVRGDSAAYFCASSPSAGLYGYTFGSGTRLTVV.

This clonotype came up a few times. The CDR3, as DNA: TGTGCCAGCTCGCGGGGCCTAGCCAAAAACATTCAGTACTTC. Translation gives CASSRGLAKNIQYF. The rearrangement joins TRBV7-9 to TRBJ2-4; D is perhaps TRBD2 (6 bases). The CDR3 spans 14 residues. Germline V gives CDR1 SEHNR, CDR2 FQNEAQ (reference sequence). V dropped 8 bases and J dropped 0 bases, with 11 bases sitting between them.

This clonotype was observed a few times. The rearrangement joins TRBV24-1 to TRBJ1-5; no clear D gene. Germline CDR1 is KGHDR and CDR2 is SFDVKD. This CDR3 region has 13 residues. V shed 7 bases and J shed 0 bases, with 6 bases lying between them. Here the CDR3 DNA reads TGTGCCACCAGCGAGTATAGCAATCAGCCCCAGCATTTT. It is translated as CATSEYSNQPQHF.

A remark on this clonotype: A junction end diverges from the germline sequence, so it may reflect a read error. J is TRBJ1-4 and V is TRBV7-9, with no clear D. The CDR3 spans 11 residues. Germline V gene data show CDR1 as SEHNR and CDR2 as FQNEAQ (reference sequence). Here the CDR3 reads CASSLGRGLFF. CDR3 DNA sequence: TGTGCCAGCAGTTTAGGGAGAGGACTGTTTTTT.

This clonotype was seen many times. The rearrangement joins TRBV7-3 to TRBJ2-5; 10 bases are shared with TRBD1. Looked up from germline, CDR1 is SGHTA and CDR2 is FQGTGA. There are 13 residues in the CDR3. V shed 4 bases, J shed 4 bases, and the junction held 0 bases outside the gene matches. The CDR3 sequence: CASSWTGGETQYF. CDR3 bases: TGTGCCAGCAGCTGGACAGGGGGAGAGACCCAGTACTTC. Supplemented by reference TRBV7-3 and TRBJ2-5, the full variable domain reads GAGVSQTPSNKVTEKGKYVELRCDPISGHTALYWYRQSLGQGPEFLIYFQGTGAADDSGLPNDRFFAVRPEGSVSTLKIQRTERGDSAVYLCASSWTGGETQYFGPGTRLLVL.

In regard to this clonotype: Relative to the germline gene, one junction end is altered; a read error may explain this. The chain employs TRBV7-7 and TRBJ2-2; 7 bases map to TRBD1. CDR3 length: 14 residues. Germline V gene lookup returns CDR1 SSHAT and CDR2 FNYEAQ (reference sequence). The CDR3 DNA is TGTGCTAGCAGCTTAGAAAGGGGGCCCGGGGAGCTGTTTTTT. This sequence encodes CASSLERGPGELFF.

Regarding this clonotype: One base away lies a much larger clone, so this may be a sequencing read error. The chain links TRBV30 to TRBJ2-5; D perhaps matches TRBD2 (5 bases). Trimming removed 2 bases at V and 7 bases at J, with 8 bases between. The CDR3 runs 11 residues. Germline CDR1 reads GTSNPN; CDR2 reads SVGIG (reference sequence). CDR3 nucleotide sequence: TGTGCCTGGAGTAAACGGGGGACCCAGTACTTC. Amino acids: CAWSKRGTQYF.

This clonotype was recorded a few times. The V call is TRBV4-1, the J call TRBJ2-6; D gene ambiguous. Germline CDR1 is MGHRA and CDR2 is YSYEKL. Trimming left V 0 bases short and J 5 bases short, with 11 bases between. The length of the CDR3 is 16 residues. Here the CDR3 reads CASSQDSSSRANVLTF. Here the CDR3 DNA reads TGCGCCAGCAGCCAAGACTCTTCGTCCAGGGCCAACGTCCTGACTTTC.

This clonotype occurred many times. The chain links TRBV30 to TRBJ1-3; the D gene is possibly TRBD1 (5 bases). Germline loops: CDR1 GTSNPN, CDR2 SVGIG (reference sequence). The CDR3 is 14 amino acids. V lost 3 bases, J lost 9 bases, and 18 bases lay in between. The CDR3 bases are TGTGCCTGGAGCCCCGGGACCGCGGTCGGCACCATATATTTT. This sequence encodes CAWSPGTAVGTIYF.

This clonotype was recorded many times. The chain is built from TRBV7-9 and TRBJ2-1; D may be TRBD2 (5 bases). The CDR3 contains 15 residues. The germline V and J ends were trimmed by 5 bases and 5 bases, with 16 bases remaining between them. The germline CDR1 and CDR2 sequences are SEHNR and FQNEAQ (reference sequence). The chain's CDR3 is CASSPSGLVNNEQFF. The CDR3 nucleotides are TGTGCCAGCAGCCCAAGCGGTCTAGTGAACAATGAGCAGTTCTTC.